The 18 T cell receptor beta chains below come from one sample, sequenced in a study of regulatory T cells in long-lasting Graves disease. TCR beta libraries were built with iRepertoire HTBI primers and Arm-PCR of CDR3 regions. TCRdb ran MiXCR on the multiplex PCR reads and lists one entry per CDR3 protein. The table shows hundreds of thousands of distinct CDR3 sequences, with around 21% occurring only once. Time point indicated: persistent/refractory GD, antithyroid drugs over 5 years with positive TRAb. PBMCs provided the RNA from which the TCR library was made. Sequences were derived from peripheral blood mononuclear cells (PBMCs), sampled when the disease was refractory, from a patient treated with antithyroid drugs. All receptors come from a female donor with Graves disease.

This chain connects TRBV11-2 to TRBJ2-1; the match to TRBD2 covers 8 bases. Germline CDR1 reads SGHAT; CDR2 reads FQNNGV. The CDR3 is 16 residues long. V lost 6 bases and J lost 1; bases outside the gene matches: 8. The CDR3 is CASSSIGGESYNEQFF. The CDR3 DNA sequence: TGTGCCAGCAGTTCAATCGGGGGGGAGTCCTACAATGAGCAGTTCTTC. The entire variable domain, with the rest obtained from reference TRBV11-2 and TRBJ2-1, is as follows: EAGVAQSPRYKIIEKRQSVAFWCNPISGHATLYWYQQILGQGPKLLIQFQNNGVVDDSQLPKDRFSAERLKGVDSTLKIQPAKLEDSAVYLCASSSIGGESYNEQFFGPGTRLTVL.

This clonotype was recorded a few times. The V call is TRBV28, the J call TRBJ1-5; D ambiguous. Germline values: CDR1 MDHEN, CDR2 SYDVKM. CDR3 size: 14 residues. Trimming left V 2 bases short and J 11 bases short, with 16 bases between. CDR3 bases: TGTGCCAGCAGTTTAACCGGGTCCCTCCCGGCCCAGCATTTT. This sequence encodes CASSLTGSLPAQHF.

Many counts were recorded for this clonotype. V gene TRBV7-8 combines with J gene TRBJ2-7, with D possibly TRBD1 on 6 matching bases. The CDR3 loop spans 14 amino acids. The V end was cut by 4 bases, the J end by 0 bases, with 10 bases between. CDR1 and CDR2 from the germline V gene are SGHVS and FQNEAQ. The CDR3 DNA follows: TGTGCCAGCAGCTCCCGACAGGACTCCTACGAGCAGTACTTC. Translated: CASSSRQDSYEQYF.

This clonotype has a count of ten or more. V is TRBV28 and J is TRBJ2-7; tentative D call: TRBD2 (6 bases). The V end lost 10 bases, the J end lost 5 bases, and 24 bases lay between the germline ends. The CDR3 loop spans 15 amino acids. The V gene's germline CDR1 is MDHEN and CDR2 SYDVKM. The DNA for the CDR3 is TGTGCCACCGGTTCGGGCGCAGTCGGGGGTAACGAGCAGTACTTC. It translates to CATGSGAVGGNEQYF.

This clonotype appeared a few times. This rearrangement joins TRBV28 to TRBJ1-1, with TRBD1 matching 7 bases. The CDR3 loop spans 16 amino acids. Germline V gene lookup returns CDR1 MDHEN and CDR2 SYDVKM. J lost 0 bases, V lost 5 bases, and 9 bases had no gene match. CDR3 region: CASSQDRVGMNTEAFF. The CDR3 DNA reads TGTGCCAGCAGTCAAGACAGGGTAGGAATGAACACTGAAGCTTTCTTT.

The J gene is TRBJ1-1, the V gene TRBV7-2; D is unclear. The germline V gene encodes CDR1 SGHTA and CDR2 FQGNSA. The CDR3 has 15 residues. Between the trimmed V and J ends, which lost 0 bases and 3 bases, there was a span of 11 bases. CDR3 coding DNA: TGTGCCAGCAGCTTAGCCCGGACCCTGTACACTGAAGCTTTCTTT. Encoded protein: CASSLARTLYTEAFF.

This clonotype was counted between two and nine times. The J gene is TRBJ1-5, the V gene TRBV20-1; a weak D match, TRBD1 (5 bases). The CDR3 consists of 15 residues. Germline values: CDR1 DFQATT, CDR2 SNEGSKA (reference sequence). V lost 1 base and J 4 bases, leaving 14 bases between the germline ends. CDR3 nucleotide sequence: TGCAGTGCTAGAGCTCAGGGCCCAGAGAATCAGCCCCAGCATTTT. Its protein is CSARAQGPENQPQHF.

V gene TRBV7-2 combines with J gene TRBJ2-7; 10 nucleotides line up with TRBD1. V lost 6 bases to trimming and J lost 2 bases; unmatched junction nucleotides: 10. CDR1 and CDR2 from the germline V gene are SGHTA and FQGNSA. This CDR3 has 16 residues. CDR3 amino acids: CASRGKGQGIAYEQYF. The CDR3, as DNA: TGTGCCAGCAGGGGCAAGGGACAGGGGATCGCCTACGAGCAGTACTTC.

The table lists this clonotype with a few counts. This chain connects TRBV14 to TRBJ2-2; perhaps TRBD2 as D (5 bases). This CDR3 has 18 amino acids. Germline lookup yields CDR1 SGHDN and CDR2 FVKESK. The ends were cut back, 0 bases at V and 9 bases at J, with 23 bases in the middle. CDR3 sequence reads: CASSQDKEYEGGARELFF. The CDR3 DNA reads TGTGCCAGCAGCCAAGATAAGGAGTACGAGGGCGGCGCGCGGGAGCTGTTTTTT. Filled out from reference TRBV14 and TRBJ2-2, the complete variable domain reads EAGVTQFPSHSVIEKGQTVTLRCDPISGHDNLYWYRRVMGKEIKFLLHFVKESKQDESGMPNNRFLAERTGGTYSTLKVQPAELEDSGVYFCASSQDKEYEGGARELFFGEGSRLTVL.

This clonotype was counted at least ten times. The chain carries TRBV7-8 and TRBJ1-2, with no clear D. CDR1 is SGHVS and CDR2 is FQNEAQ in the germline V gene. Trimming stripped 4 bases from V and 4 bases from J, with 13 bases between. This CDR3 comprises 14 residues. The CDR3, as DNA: TGTGCCAGCAGCTCTTCGACACAGCCCTATGGCTACACCTTC. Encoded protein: CASSSSTQPYGYTF.

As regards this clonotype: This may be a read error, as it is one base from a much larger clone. The CDR3 DNA reads as TGTGCCAGCAGTGGATACCCCTGGGAGACTGAAGCTTTCTTT. It specifies CASSGYPWETEAFF. The chain uses TRBV25-1 and TRBJ1-1; no reliable D call. V was cut by 4 bases and J by 5 bases, with 14 bases left in between. Germline-derived CDR1 and CDR2 are MGHDK and SYGVNS. This CDR3 has 14 residues.

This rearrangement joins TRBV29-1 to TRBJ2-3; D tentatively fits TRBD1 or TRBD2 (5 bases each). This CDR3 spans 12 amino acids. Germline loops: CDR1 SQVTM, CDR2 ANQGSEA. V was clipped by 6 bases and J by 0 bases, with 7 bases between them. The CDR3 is CSVGVSTDTQYF. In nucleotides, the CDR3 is TGCAGCGTGGGGGTTAGCACAGATACGCAGTATTTT.

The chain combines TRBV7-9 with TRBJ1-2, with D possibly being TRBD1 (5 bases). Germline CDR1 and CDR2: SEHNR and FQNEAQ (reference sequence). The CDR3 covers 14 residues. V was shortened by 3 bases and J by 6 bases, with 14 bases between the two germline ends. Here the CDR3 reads CASSLVRGTDGYTF. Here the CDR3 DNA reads TGTGCCAGCAGCTTGGTTCGGGGGACCGATGGCTACACCTTC. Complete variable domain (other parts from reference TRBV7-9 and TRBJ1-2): DTGVSQNPRHKITKRGQNVTFRCDPISEHNRLYWYRQTLGQGPEFLTYFQNEAQLEKSRLLSDRFSAERPKGSFSTLEIQRTEQGDSAMYLCASSLVRGTDGYTFGSGTRLTVV.

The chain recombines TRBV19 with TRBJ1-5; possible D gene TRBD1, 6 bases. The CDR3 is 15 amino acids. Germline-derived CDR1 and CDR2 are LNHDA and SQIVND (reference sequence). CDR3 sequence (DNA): TGTGCAACTGGCGATTGGGGGGGCAGCAATCAGCCCCAGCATTTT. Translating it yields CATGDWGGSNQPQHF.

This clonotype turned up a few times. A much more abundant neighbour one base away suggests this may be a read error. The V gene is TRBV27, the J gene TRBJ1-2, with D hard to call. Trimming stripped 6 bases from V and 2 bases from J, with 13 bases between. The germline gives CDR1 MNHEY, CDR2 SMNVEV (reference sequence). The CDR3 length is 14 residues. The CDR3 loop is CASRTTGANYGYTF. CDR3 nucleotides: TGTGCCAGCAGGACCACCGGCGCGAACTATGGCTACACCTTC.

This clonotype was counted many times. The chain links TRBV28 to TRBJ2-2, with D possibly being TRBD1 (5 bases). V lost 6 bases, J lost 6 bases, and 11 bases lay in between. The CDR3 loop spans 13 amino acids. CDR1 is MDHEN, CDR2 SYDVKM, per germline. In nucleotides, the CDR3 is TGTGCCAGCAGCTTCAGGGTGTCCGGGGAGCTGTTTTTT. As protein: CASSFRVSGELFF.

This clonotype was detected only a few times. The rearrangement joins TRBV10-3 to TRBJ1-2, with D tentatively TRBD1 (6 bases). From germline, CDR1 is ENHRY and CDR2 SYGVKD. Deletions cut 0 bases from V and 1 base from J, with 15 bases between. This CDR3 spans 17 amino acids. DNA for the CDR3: TGTGCCATCAGTGAGTCGATGCCAGGGGCAATTAACTATGGCTACACCTTC. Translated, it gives CAISESMPGAINYGYTF.

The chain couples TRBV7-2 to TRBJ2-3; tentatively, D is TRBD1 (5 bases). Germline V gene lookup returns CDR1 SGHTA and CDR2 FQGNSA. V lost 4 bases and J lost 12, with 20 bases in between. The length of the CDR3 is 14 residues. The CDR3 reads CASSSIGARVAQYF. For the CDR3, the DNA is TGTGCCAGCAGCTCTATTGGGGCTCGCGTGGCCCAGTATTTT.